What follows are 6 T cell receptor beta chains derived from one specimen sequenced in a study of OX40 agonist ivuxolimab in advanced cancers. Only in-frame clones appear in the TCRdb table, and some are missing; sequencing was by immunoSEQ multiplex PCR. The table includes 50,000 to 70,000 clones, around 84% detected once. Sequencing was performed on CD4+ or CD8+ T cells sorted from blood, taken in a trial of the OX40 agonist ivuxolimab. The receptors were sampled from an adult with an advanced solid tumor such as melanoma, head and neck, liver or kidney cancer.

This sequence joins TRBV6-5 and TRBJ1-1; 7 bases agree with TRBD1. Trimming removed 0 bases from V and 6 bases from J; junction bases left unmatched: 7. CDR1 and CDR2 (germline): MNHEY, SVGAGI. This CDR3 is built from 15 residues. In DNA, the CDR3 is TGTGCCAGCAGTTACTCGCGAGGGGGCGCCGCTGAAGCTTTCTTT. Amino acid sequence: CASSYSRGGAAEAFF.

Here the CDR3 reads CASVGLGGANVLTF. CDR3 nucleotides: TGTGCCAGCGTGGGCCTAGGTGGGGCCAACGTCCTGACTTTC. The rearrangement joins TRBV6-1 to TRBJ2-6; D remains unclear. V was cut by 8 bases and J by 3 bases, with 11 bases left in between. Germline V gene sequence: CDR1 MNHNS, CDR2 SASEGT. This CDR3 region has 14 residues.

For this clone: Its ends do not fully match the called genes, so a read error is possible. The chain joins TRBV5-5 to TRBJ1-6; tentatively, D is TRBD1 (5 bases). The CDR3 length is 15 residues. Germline V gene lookup returns CDR1 SGHKS and CDR2 YYEKEE (reference sequence). The CDR3 loop is CASSLALTTVSALHF. The CDR3 DNA reads as TGTGCCAGCAGCTTGGCCTTAACGACAGTTTCAGCCCTCCACTTT.

The V call is TRBV30, the J call TRBJ2-4; D might be TRBD1 (7 bases). The CDR3 has 15 residues. V gave up 0 bases and J gave up 8 bases, with 17 bases separating them. Germline CDR1 is GTSNPN and CDR2 is SVGIG (reference sequence). CDR3 sequence (DNA): TGTGCCTGGAGTGTAAGAGGGGGCAGGAGGGACATTCAGTACTTC. Translation gives CAWSVRGGRRDIQYF.

The V call is TRBV19, the J call TRBJ2-5; possible D gene TRBD1, 5 bases. The ends were cut back, 10 bases at V and 5 bases at J, with 17 bases in the middle. This CDR3 has 13 amino acids. CDR1 and CDR2 (germline): LNHDA, SQIVND (reference sequence). The CDR3 coding sequence is TGTGCCACCCAAGGCCACAGGAAGGAGACCCAGTACTTC. Protein sequence: CATQGHRKETQYF.

The genes are TRBV5-1 and TRBJ2-7, with TRBD2 matching over 8 bases. The CDR3 extends over 15 amino acids. Looked up from germline, CDR1 is SGHRS and CDR2 is YFSETQ. J gave up 6 bases and V 0 bases, and 8 bases lay outside the gene matches. The CDR3 loop reads CASSLDTAGASEQYF. For the CDR3, the DNA is TGCGCCAGCAGCTTGGATACAGCGGGGGCCTCCGAGCAGTACTTC.